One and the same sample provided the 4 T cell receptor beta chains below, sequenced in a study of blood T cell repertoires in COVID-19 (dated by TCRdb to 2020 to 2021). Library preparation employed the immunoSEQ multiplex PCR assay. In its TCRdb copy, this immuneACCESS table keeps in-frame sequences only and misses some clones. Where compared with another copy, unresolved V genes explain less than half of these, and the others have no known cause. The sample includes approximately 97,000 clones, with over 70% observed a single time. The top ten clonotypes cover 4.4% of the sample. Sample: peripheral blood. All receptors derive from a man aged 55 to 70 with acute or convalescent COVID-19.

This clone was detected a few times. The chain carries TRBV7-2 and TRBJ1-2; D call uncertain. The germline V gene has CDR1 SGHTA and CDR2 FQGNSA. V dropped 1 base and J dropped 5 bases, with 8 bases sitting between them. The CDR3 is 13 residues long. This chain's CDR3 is CASSLGLLYGYTF. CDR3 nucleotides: TGTGCCAGCAGCTTAGGGCTGTTGTATGGCTACACCTTC.

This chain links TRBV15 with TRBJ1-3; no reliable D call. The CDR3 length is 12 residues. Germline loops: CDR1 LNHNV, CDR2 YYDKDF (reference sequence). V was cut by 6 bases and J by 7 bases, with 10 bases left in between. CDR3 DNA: TGTGCCACCAGTACTCGGGAGAACACCATATATTTT. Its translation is CATSTRENTIYF.

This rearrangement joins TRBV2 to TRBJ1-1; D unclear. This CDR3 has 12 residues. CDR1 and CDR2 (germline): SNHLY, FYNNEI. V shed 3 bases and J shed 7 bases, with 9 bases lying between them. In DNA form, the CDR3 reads TGTGCCAGCAGTGATTCCGGGATTGAAGCTTTCTTT. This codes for CASSDSGIEAFF.

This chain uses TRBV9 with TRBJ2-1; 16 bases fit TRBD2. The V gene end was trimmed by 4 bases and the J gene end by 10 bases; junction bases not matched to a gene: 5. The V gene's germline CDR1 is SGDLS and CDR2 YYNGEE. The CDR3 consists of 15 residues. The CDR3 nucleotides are TGTGCCAGCAGCCCGGGGACTAGCGGGAGGGACGAGCAGTTCTTC. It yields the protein CASSPGTSGRDEQFF.